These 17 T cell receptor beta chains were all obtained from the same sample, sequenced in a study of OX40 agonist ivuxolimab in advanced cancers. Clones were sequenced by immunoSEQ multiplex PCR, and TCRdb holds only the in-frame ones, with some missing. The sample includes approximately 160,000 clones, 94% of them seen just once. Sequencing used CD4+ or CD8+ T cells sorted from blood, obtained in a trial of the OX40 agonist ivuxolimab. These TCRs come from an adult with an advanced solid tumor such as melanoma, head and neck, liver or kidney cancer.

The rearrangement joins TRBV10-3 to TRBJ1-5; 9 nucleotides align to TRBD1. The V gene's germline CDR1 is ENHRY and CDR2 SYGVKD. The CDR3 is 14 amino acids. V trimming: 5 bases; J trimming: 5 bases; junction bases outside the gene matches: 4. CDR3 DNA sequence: TGTGCCATCAGTATAGGGGACAGGGATCAGCCCCAGCATTTT. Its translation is CAISIGDRDQPQHF.

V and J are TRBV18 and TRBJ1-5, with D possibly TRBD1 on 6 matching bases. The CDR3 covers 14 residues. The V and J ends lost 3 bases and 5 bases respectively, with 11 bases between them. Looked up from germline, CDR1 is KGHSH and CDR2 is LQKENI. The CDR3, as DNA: TGTGCCAGCTCACCTGGCCACAGGGATCAGCCCCAGCATTTT. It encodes CASSPGHRDQPQHF. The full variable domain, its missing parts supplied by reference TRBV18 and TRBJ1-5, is NAGVMQNPRHLVRRRGQEARLRCSPMKGHSHVYWYRQLPEEGLKFMVYLQKENIIDESGMPKERFSAEFPKEGPSILRIQQVVRGDSAAYFCASSPGHRDQPQHFGDGTRLSIL.

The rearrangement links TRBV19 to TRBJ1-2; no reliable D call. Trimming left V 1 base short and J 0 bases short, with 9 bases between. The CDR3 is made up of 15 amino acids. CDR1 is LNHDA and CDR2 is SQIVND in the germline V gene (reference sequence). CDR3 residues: CASSIVSVTNYGYTF. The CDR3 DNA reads TGTGCCAGTAGTATAGTGTCAGTTACTAACTATGGCTACACCTTC.

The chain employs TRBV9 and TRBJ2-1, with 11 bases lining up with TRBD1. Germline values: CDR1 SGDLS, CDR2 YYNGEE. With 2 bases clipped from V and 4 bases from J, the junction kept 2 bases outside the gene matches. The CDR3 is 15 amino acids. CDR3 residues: CASSVGDRGYNEQFF. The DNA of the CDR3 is TGTGCCAGCAGCGTGGGGGACAGGGGGTACAATGAGCAGTTCTTC.

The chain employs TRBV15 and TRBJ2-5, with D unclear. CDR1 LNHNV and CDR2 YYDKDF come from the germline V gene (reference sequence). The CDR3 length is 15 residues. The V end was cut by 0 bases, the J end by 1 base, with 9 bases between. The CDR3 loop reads CATSRERFRQETQYF. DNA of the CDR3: TGTGCCACCAGCAGAGAGCGTTTCCGCCAAGAGACCCAGTACTTC.

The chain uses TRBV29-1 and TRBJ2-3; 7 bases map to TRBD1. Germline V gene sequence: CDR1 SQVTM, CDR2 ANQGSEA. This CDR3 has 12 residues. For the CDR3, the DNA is TGCACCGGGACAGATAGCACAGATACGCAGTATTTT. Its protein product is CTGTDSTDTQYF.

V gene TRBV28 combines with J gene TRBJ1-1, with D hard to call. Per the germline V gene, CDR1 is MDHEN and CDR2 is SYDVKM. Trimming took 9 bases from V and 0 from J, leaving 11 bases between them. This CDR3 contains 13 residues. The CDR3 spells CASGPHLNTEAFF. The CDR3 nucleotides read TGTGCCAGTGGCCCGCATCTGAACACTGAAGCTTTCTTT.

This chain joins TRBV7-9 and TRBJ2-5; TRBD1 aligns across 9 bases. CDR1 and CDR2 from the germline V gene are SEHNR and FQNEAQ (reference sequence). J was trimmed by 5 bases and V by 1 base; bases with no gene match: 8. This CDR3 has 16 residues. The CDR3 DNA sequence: TGTGCCAGCAGCTTAGATCCGGGACAGGGAGCGGAGACCCAGTACTTC. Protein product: CASSLDPGQGAETQYF. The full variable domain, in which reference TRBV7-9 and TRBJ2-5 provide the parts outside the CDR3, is DTGVSQNPRHKITKRGQNVTFRCDPISEHNRLYWYRQTLGQGPEFLTYFQNEAQLEKSRLLSDRFSAERPKGSFSTLEIQRTEQGDSAMYLCASSLDPGQGAETQYFGPGTRLLVL.

In nucleotides, the CDR3 is TGTGCCAGCAGCTTGGTAATCGGGGTTTCAATCTATGGCTACACCTTC. Its protein is CASSLVIGVSIYGYTF. The chain is built from TRBV5-8 and TRBJ1-2; D unclear. This CDR3 region has 16 residues. Germline CDR1 is SGHTS and CDR2 is YDEGEE. Between the trimmed V and J ends, which lost 0 bases and 4 bases, there was a span of 16 bases.

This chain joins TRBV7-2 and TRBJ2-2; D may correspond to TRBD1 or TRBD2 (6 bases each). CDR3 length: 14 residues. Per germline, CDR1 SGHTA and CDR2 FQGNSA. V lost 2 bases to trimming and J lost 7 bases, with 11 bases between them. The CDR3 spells CASSLWGADGELFF. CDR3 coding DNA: TGTGCCAGCAGCTTATGGGGGGCGGACGGGGAGCTGTTTTTT.

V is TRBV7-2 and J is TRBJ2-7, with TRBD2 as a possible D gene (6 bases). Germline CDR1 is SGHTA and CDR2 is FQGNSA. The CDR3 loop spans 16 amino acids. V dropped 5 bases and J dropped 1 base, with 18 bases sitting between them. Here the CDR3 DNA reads TGTGCCAGCAGCCCCCATGGAGGGCTAGCGTCCTACGAGCAGTACTTC. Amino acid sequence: CASSPHGGLASYEQYF.

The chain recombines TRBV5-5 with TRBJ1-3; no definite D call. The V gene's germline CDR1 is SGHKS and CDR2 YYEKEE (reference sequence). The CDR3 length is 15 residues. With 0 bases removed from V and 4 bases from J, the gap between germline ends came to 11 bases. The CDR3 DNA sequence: TGTGCCAGCAGCTTGGCCCCGCGTTCCGGAAACACCATATATTTT. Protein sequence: CASSLAPRSGNTIYF.

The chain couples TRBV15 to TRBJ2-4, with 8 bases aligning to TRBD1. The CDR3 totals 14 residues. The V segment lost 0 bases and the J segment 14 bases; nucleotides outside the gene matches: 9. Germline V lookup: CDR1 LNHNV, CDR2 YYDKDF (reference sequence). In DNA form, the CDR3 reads TGTGCCACCAGCAGAGATCAGGGGGCGTACCGGGAGTACTTC. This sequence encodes CATSRDQGAYREYF.

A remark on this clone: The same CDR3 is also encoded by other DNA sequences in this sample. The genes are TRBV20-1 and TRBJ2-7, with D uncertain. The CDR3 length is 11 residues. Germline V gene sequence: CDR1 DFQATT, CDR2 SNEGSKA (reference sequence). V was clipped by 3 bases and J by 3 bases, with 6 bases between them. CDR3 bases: TGCAGTGCTAGCGGCAGCTACGAGCAGTACTTC. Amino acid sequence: CSASGSYEQYF.

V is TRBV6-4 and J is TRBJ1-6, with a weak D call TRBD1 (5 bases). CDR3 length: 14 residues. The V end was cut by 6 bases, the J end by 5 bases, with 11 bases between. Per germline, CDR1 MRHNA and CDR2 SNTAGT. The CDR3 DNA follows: TGTGCCAGCAGACCAGGGATTAATAATTCACCCCTCCACTTT. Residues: CASRPGINNSPLHF.

CDR3 region: CASSEAVRAATNEKLFF. CDR3 DNA sequence: TGTGCCAGCAGTGAAGCCGTACGGGCAGCAACTAATGAAAAACTGTTTTTT. This chain joins TRBV2 and TRBJ1-4; D is ambiguous. Germline lookup yields CDR1 SNHLY and CDR2 FYNNEI. This CDR3 is 17 amino acids long. Between the trimmed V and J ends, which lost 0 bases and 0 bases, there was a span of 11 bases. The full variable domain, in which reference TRBV2 and TRBJ1-4 provide the parts outside the CDR3, is EPEVTQTPSHQVTQMGQEVILRCVPISNHLYFYWYRQILGQKVEFLVSFYNNEISEKSEIFDDQFSVERPDGSNFTLKIRSTKLEDSAMYFCASSEAVRAATNEKLFFGSGTQLSVL.

Here the CDR3 reads CASTDSGGRRNNEQFF. The DNA of the CDR3 is TGTGCCAGTACCGACTCAGGGGGAAGACGCAACAATGAGCAGTTCTTC. The chain has TRBV19 and TRBJ2-1; 7 bases fit TRBD1. CDR3 length: 16 amino acids. CDR1 and CDR2 from the germline V gene are LNHDA and SQIVND (reference sequence). The V and J ends lost 7 bases and 5 bases, in that order; junction bases with no gene match: 14.